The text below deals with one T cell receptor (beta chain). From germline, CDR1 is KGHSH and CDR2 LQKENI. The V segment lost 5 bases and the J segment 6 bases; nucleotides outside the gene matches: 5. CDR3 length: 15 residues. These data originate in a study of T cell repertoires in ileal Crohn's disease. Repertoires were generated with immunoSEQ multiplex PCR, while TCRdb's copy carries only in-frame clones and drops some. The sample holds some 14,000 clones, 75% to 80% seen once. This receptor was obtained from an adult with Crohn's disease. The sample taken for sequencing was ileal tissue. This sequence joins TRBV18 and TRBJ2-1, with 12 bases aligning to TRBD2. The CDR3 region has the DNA TGTGCCAGCTCATCACTAGCGGGGGGAGCCAATGAGCAGTTCTTC. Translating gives CASSSLAGGANEQFF.